The rows below give T cell receptor beta chains drawn from one sample of a study of shared clonotypes between healthy human individuals. Clones were sequenced by immunoSEQ multiplex PCR, and TCRdb holds only the in-frame ones, with some missing. This sample carries millions of clones, about 95% of them seen once, and the ten largest clones take about 1.1%. Sequenced input: naive CD8+ T cells sorted from blood. The source of these receptors is a man between 18 and 35 years old in good health. The CDR3 runs from the conserved cysteine through the conserved F or W. Each record gives: J gene, D gene, clone size, V gene, CDR3 protein, CDR3 DNA. D genes are given only for firm matches. Expanded clones get a size class; other rows say once, few or many, or leave the size out.

>TRBJ2-2|NA|NA|TRBV14
CASSQTPGVPTGELFF
TGTGCCAGCAGCCAAACCCCGGGGGTTCCCACCGGGGAGCTGTTTTTT
>TRBJ2-3|TRBD2|NA|TRBV6-5
CASSPLAGGTDTQYF
TGTGCCAGCAGCCCACTAGCGGGGGGCACAGATACGCAGTATTTT
>TRBJ2-3|NA|NA|TRBV11-2
CASSLIVDTQYF
TGTGCCAGCAGCTTAATCGTGGATACGCAGTATTTT
>TRBJ1-5|NA|NA|TRBV7-2
CASSLYVGSNQPQHF
TGTGCCAGCAGCTTATATGTAGGTAGCAATCAGCCCCAGCATTTT
>TRBJ1-3|NA|NA|TRBV5-4
CASSRQEAGGNTIYF
TGTGCCAGCAGCCGGCAAGAGGCGGGAGGAAACACCATATATTTT
>TRBJ2-7|NA|NA|TRBV5-5
CASSFYRDEQYF
TGTGCCAGCAGCTTCTACAGGGACGAGCAGTACTTC
>TRBJ2-7|TRBD1|NA|TRBV2
CASNGQGGYEQYF
TGTGCCAGCAACGGACAGGGAGGATACGAGCAGTACTTC
>TRBJ2-7|TRBD1|NA|TRBV19
CASSIDGQGTYEQYF
TGTGCCAGTAGTATAGACGGACAGGGAACCTACGAGCAGTACTTC
>TRBJ2-2|TRBD1|NA|TRBV4-1
CASSLYTGDPGELFF
TGCGCCAGCAGCCTATATACAGGGGACCCAGGGGAGCTGTTTTTT
>TRBJ1-6|NA|once|TRBV7-8
CASSLDGYNSPLHF
TGTGCCAGCAGCTTAGACGGTTATAATTCACCCCTCCACTTT
>TRBJ2-3|NA|NA|TRBV6-5
CASSSRSSTDTQYF
TGTGCCAGCAGTTCCCGGTCAAGCACAGATACGCAGTATTTT
>TRBJ2-7|TRBD2|NA|TRBV5-1
CASSWGLAGASYEQYF
TGCGCCAGCAGCTGGGGACTAGCGGGAGCCTCCTACGAGCAGTACTTC
>TRBJ2-7|NA|NA|TRBV7-2
CASSLDPLYEQYF
TGTGCCAGCAGCTTAGACCCACTTTACGAGCAGTACTTC
>TRBJ2-7|TRBD2|NA|TRBV28
CASRGGSNYEQYF
TGTGCCAGCCGGGGGGGTTCTAACTACGAGCAGTACTTC
>TRBJ2-7|NA|NA|TRBV21-1
CASSKDSGNNPYEQYF
TGTGCCAGCAGCAAAGATTCCGGGAACAATCCCTACGAGCAGTACTTC
>TRBJ2-5|TRBD2|NA|TRBV13
CASSLVAGGRETQYF
TGTGCCAGCAGCTTAGTAGCGGGGGGGAGAGAGACCCAGTACTTC
>TRBJ2-2|NA|NA|TRBV6-5
CASSYSISASGELFF
TGTGCCAGCAGTTACTCGATCTCGGCTTCCGGGGAGCTGTTTTTT
>TRBJ1-1|TRBD1|NA|TRBV4-1
CASSHVQGDTEAFF
TGCGCCAGCAGCCACGTACAGGGGGACACTGAAGCTTTCTTT
>TRBJ2-1|NA|NA|TRBV2
CASTGRPDREQFF
TGTGCCAGCACTGGCAGGCCGGATCGAGAGCAGTTCTTC
>TRBJ2-7|TRBD1|NA|TRBV5-1
CASSPIQTGSHEQYF
TGCGCCAGCAGCCCCATCCAGACAGGGTCCCACGAGCAGTACTTC
>TRBJ1-2|NA|NA|TRBV4-1
CASSQPDIVYGYTF
TGCGCCAGCAGCCAGCCGGACATCGTTTATGGCTACACCTTC
>TRBJ1-6|NA|NA|TRBV6-1
CASSDMGNSPLHF
TGTGCCAGCAGTGATATGGGAAATTCACCCCTCCACTTT
>TRBJ1-2|NA|NA|TRBV12-5
CASEGRRCGYGYTF
TGTGCTAGTGAAGGTAGGAGATGTGGGTATGGCTACACCTTC